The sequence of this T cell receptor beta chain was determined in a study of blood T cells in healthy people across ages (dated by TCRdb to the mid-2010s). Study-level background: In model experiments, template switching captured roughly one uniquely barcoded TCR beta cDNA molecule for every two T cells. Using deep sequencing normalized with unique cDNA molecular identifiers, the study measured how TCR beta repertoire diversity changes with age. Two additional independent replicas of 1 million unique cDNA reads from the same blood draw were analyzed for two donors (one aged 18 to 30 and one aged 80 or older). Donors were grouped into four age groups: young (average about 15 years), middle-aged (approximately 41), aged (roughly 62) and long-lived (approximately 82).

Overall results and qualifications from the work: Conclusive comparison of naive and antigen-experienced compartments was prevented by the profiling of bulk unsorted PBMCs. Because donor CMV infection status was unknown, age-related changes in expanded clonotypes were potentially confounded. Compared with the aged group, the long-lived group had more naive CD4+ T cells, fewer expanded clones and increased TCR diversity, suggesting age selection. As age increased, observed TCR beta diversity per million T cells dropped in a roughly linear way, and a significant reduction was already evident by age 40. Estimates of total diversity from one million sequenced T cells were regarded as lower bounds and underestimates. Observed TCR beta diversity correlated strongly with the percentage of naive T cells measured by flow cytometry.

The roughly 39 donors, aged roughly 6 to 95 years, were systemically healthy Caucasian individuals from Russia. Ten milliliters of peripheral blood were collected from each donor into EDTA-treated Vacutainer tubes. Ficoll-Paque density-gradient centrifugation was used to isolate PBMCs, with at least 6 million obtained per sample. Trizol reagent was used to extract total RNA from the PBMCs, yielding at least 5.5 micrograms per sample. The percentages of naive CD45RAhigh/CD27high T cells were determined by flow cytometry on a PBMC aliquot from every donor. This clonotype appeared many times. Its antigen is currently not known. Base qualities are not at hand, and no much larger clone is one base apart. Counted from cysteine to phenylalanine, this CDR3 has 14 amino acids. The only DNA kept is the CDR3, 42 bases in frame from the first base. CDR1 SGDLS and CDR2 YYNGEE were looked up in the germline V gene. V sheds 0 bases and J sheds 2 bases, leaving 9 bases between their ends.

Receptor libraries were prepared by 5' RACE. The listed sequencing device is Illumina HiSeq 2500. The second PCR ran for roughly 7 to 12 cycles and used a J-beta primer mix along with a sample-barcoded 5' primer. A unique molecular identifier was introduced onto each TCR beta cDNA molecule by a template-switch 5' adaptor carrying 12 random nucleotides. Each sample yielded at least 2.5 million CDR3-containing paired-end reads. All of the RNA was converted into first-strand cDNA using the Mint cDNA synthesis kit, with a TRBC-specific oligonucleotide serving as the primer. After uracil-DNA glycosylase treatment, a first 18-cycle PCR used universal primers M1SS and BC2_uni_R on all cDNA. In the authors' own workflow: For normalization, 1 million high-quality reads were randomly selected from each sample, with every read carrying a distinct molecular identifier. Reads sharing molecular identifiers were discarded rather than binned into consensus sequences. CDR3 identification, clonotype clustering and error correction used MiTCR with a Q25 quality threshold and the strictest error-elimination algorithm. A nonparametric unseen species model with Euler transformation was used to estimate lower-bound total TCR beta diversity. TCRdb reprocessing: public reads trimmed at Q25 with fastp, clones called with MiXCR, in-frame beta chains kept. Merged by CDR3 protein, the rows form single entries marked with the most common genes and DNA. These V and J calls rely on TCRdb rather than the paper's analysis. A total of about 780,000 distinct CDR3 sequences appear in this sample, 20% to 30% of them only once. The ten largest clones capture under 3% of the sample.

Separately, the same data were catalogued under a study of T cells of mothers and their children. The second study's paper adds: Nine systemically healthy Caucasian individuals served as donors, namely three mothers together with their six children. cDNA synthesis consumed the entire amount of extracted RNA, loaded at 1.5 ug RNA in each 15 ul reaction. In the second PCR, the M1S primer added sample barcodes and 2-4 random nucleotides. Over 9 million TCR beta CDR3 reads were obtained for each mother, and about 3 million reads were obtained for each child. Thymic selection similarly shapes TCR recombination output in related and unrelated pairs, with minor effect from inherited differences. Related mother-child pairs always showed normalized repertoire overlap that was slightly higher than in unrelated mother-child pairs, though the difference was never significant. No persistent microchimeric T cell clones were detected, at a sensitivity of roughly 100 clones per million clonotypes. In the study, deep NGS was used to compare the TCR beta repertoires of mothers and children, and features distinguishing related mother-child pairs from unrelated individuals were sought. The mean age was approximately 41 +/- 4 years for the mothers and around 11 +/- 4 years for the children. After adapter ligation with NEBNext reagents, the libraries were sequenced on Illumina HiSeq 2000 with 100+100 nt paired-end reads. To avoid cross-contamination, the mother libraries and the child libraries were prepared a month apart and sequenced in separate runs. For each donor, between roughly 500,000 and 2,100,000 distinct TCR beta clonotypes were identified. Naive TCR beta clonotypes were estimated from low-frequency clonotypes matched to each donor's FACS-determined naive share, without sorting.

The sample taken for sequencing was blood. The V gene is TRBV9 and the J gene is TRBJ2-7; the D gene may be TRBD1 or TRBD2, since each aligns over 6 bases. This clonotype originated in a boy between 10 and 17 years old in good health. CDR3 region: CASSVGGGTYEQYF. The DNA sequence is TGTGCCAGCAGCGTAGGAGGGGGGACCTACGAGCAGTACTTC.